Reported below is one T cell receptor (beta chain). The CDR3 extends over 15 amino acids. These data belong to a study of blood T cell repertoires in COVID-19. Study overall: The study drew acute and convalescent COVID-19 samples from the United States, Italy and Spain. PBMCs, B-cell-depleted T cells, or T cells provided the cDNA or gDNA that made up the material.

Per the original methods: The assay estimated nucleated cells by amplifying reference gene primers. Clones were sequenced by immunoSEQ multiplex PCR, and TCRdb holds only the in-frame ones, with some missing. That table is the source of V, J and clone size, and D and trimming were worked out from the DNA. The top ten clones hold 1.5% to 2% of a sample with around 240,000 clones, approximately 82% of them seen once. Sequences were obtained from peripheral blood. The TCR sequence derives from a woman of 80 years or more with acute or convalescent COVID-19. This chain connects TRBV12-2 to TRBJ2-1; the table's D call, TRBD2, was not checked against the DNA. TRBV12-2 is listed as a pseudogene. CDR3 sequence (DNA): TGTGCAAGTCGCTTAGGGATAGCGGGGGGTAATGAGCAGTTCTTC. As protein: CASRLGIAGGNEQFF.